Listed below are T cell receptor beta chains from one sample, sequenced in a study of T cells in placental villitis. Method: immunoSEQ multiplex PCR; TCRdb's copy keeps in-frame clones and lacks some. The data contain several hundred clones, 65% to 85% of them singletons. Sequencing was done on a sample of placental tissue containing maternal and fetal cells. These receptors originate from a human patient with villitis of unknown etiology; the placental T cells may come from both mother and fetus. Each CDR3 is given with its conserved first and last residue. Fields, in order: clone size, J gene, V gene, D gene, CDR3 DNA, CDR3 protein. A D gene is named only where the DNA matches it firmly. Expanded clones are given a class, and other clones once, few, many or no size at all.

NA | TRBJ2-3 | TRBV24-1 | TRBD2 | TGTGCCACCAGTGACCGGACTAGCGGGGGGTGGGATACGCAGTATTTT | CATSDRTSGGWDTQYF
NA | TRBJ2-5 | TRBV13 | NA | TGTGCCAGCAGCTTACGACTGGTTAAAGAGACCCAGTACTTC | CASSLRLVKETQYF
NA | TRBJ2-7 | TRBV11-3 | TRBD1 | TGTGCCAGCAGCTCCGGGACAGTAAGAGTCGACGAGCAGTACTTC | CASSSGTVRVDEQYF
NA | TRBJ2-5 | TRBV13 | NA | TGTGCCAGCAGCCTCCGGACCCTGGCGAGAGAGACCCAGTACTTC | CASSLRTLARETQYF
NA | TRBJ1-1 | TRBV7-9 | TRBD1 | TGTGCCAGCAGCTCCCGGGACAGGATGAACACTGAAGCTTTCTTT | CASSSRDRMNTEAFF
NA | TRBJ2-7 | TRBV2 | NA | TGTGCCAGCGGTAGCGTAAGCGACTACGAGCAGTACTTC | CASGSVSDYEQYF
NA | TRBJ2-1 | TRBV12-3/TRBV12-4 | NA | TGTGCCAGCAGGGAGGACGTCTACAATGAGCAGTTCTTC | CASREDVYNEQFF
few | TRBJ2-1 | TRBV24-1 | TRBD2 | TGTGCCATTGGACTAGCCGACAATGAGCAGTTCTTC | CAIGLADNEQFF
NA | TRBJ2-1 | TRBV29-1 | NA | TGCAGCGTGGAAAATGAGCAGTTCTTC | CSVENEQFF
NA | TRBJ1-6 | TRBV28 | TRBD1 | TGTGCCAGCAGATCCGTCCCGGGACAGGGGGCACGGTCACCCCTCCACTTT | CASRSVPGQGARSPLHF
NA | TRBJ2-7 | TRBV14 | NA | TGTGCCAGCAGCCACCTCAGGACAGCGACCTACGAGCAGTACTTC | CASSHLRTATYEQYF
NA | TRBJ1-4 | TRBV9 | NA | TGTGCCAGCAGCGTAGATTCGGGGTTAGGAGAAAAACTGTTTTTT | CASSVDSGLGEKLFF
few | TRBJ2-1 | TRBV4-1 | NA | TGCGCCAGCAGCCAAACTCGACCAGTCCGCGATGAGCAGTTCTTC | CASSQTRPVRDEQFF
NA | TRBJ2-7 | TRBV5-6 | NA | TGTGCCAGCAGCTTTGACAGTTACTCCTACGAGCAGTACTTC | CASSFDSYSYEQYF
NA | TRBJ2-5 | TRBV4-1 | TRBD2 | TGCGCCAGCAGCCAAGGAACTAGCGCAAAAGAGACCCAGTACTTC | CASSQGTSAKETQYF
NA | TRBJ1-1 | TRBV19 | NA | TGTGCCAGTAGGAACATGGACACTGAAGCTTTCTTT | CASRNMDTEAFF
NA | TRBJ1-2 | TRBV11-2 | TRBD1 | TGTGCCAGCAGCTTAGATACCGGAGGGGGCATCTCCGGCTACACCTTC | CASSLDTGGGISGYTF
NA | TRBJ1-2 | TRBV28 | NA | TGTGCCAGCAGTTTATGGGGACCCCTCTCTGGCTACACCTTT | CASSLWGPLSGYTF
once | TRBJ2-5 | TRBV6-5 | TRBD2 | TGTGCCAGCAGCGAGGGGACTAGCGGACAAGAGACCCAGTACTTC | CASSEGTSGQETQYF
NA | TRBJ2-3 | TRBV5-5 | TRBD2 | TGTGCCAGCAGCTACTTAGCGGGAGGTGGAGATACGCAGTATTTT | CASSYLAGGGDTQYF
few | TRBJ2-5 | TRBV13 | NA | TGTGCCAGCAGCCTACGACAGCTCCAAGAGACCCAGTACTTC | CASSLRQLQETQYF
NA | TRBJ1-2 | TRBV5-6 | TRBD1 | TGTGCCAGCAGCTTAGACAGGGATGAGGGCTACACCTTC | CASSLDRDEGYTF
NA | TRBJ2-7 | TRBV5-1 | NA | TGCGCCAGCAGCTTGGGACAGGAGGCTTACGAGCAGTATTTC | CASSLGQEAYEQYF
NA | TRBJ2-5 | TRBV13 | NA | TGTGCCAGCAGCCTACGCAGGGTCGGGGAGACCCAGTACTTC | CASSLRRVGETQYF
NA | TRBJ1-6 | TRBV6-5 | NA | TGTGCCAGCAGTAGGGACGGACCCTATAATTCACCCCTCCACTTT | CASSRDGPYNSPLHF
NA | TRBJ2-3 | TRBV7-9 | NA | TGTGCCAGCAGCTTGGCCAGCACAGATACGCAGTATTTT | CASSLASTDTQYF
few | TRBJ2-5 | TRBV2 | TRBD1 | TGTGCCAGCAGTCGGGACAGAGGGCAAGAGACCCAGTACTTC | CASSRDRGQETQYF
NA | TRBJ2-7 | TRBV28 | NA | TGTGCCAGCAGCCCGTGGGGGGCGGTGGGCGAGCAGTACTTC | CASSPWGAVGEQYF
NA | TRBJ2-3 | TRBV10-3 | NA | TGTGCCATCAGTAACTTGGGGGGGCTCAGCACAGATACGCAGTATTTT | CAISNLGGLSTDTQYF
NA | TRBJ1-1 | TRBV29-1 | NA | TGCAGCGTTGAAGGGACAGAGGAAAACACTGAAGCTTTCTTT | CSVEGTEENTEAFF
NA | TRBJ1-4 | TRBV13 | NA | TGTGCCAGCAGTCTTCGTACAACTAATGAAAAACTGTTTTTT | CASSLRTTNEKLFF
NA | TRBJ2-2 | TRBV30 | NA | TGTGCCTACTCATCGACTGAATACACCGGGGAGCTGTTTTTT | CAYSSTEYTGELFF
NA | TRBJ2-7 | TRBV3-1/TRBV3-2 | TRBD2 | TGTGCCAGCAGCCAGGGACTAGCGGTTTCCTACGAGCAGTACTTC | CASSQGLAVSYEQYF
NA | TRBJ1-4 | TRBV6-1 | NA | TGTGCCAGCAGTGACGGAGGGAGACCTAATGAAAAACTGTTTTTT | CASSDGGRPNEKLFF
few | TRBJ1-1 | TRBV4-1 | TRBD1 | TGCGCCAGCAGCCAAGAGGGACAGGGAAACACTGAAGCTTTCTTT | CASSQEGQGNTEAFF
NA | TRBJ2-1 | TRBV5-5 | NA | TGTGCCAGCAGCTTGGGGGATAGCGTCTACAATGAGCAGTTCTTC | CASSLGDSVYNEQFF
NA | TRBJ2-3 | TRBV4-2 | TRBD2 | TGTGCCAGCAGCGCTCAGGTGACTAGCGGCAACACAGATACGCAGTATTTT | CASSAQVTSGNTDTQYF
NA | TRBJ2-5 | TRBV6-1 | NA | TGTGCCAGCAGTGTCTCCGGGACGGGTCCGGAGACCCAGTACTTC | CASSVSGTGPETQYF
hyperexpanded | TRBJ2-7 | TRBV5-1 | NA | TGCGCCAGCAGCTTGGACCACTACGAGCAGTACTTC | CASSLDHYEQYF
NA | TRBJ1-4 | TRBV6-5 | NA | TGTGCCAGCAGTTACAGCTGGGGTAATCAAAAACTGTTTTTT | CASSYSWGNQKLFF
NA | TRBJ1-1 | TRBV10-3 | TRBD1 | TGTGCCATCAGTTCACAGGGGGCGAATACTGAAGCTTTCTTT | CAISSQGANTEAFF
NA | TRBJ2-1 | TRBV12-2 | NA | TGTGCAAGTCGCTCCAGAGGGACTAGTTCCTACAATGAGCAGTTCTTC | CASRSRGTSSYNEQFF
NA | TRBJ2-2 | TRBV7-3 | NA | TGTGCCAGCAGTCCCGCGAACACCGGGGAGCTGTTTTTT | CASSPANTGELFF
NA | TRBJ2-3 | TRBV29-1 | TRBD1 | TGCAGCGTTGTTCCCGGGACAGGGAGGCTAGAGGACCCAGATACGCAGTATTTT | CSVVPGTGRLEDPDTQYF
NA | TRBJ2-5 | TRBV13 | NA | TGTGCCAGCAGCTCCCGGACTATTCGAGAGACCCAGTACTTC | CASSSRTIRETQYF